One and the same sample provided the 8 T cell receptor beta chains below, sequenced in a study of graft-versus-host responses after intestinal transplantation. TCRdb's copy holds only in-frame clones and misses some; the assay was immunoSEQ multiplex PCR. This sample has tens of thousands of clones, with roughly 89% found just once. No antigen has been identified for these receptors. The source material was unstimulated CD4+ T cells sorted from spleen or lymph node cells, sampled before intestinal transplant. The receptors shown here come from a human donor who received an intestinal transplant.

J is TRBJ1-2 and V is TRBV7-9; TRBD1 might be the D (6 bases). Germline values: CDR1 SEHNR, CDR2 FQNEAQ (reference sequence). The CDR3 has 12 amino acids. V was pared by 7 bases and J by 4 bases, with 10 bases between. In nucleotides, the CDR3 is TGTGCCAGCAAGGGGGACGGCTATGGCTACACCTTC. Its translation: CASKGDGYGYTF. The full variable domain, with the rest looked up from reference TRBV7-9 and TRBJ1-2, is DTGVSQNPRHKITKRGQNVTFRCDPISEHNRLYWYRQTLGQGPEFLTYFQNEAQLEKSRLLSDRFSAERPKGSFSTLEIQRTEQGDSAMYLCASKGDGYGYTFGSGTRLTVV.

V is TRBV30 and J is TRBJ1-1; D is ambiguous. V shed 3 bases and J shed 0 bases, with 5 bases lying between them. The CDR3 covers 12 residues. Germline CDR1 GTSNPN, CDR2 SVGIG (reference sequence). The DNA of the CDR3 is TGTGCCTGGAGATTCATGAACACTGAAGCTTTCTTT. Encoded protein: CAWRFMNTEAFF. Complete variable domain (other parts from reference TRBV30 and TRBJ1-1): SQTIHQWPATLVQPVGSPLSLECTVEGTSNPNLYWYRQAAGRGLQLLFYSVGIGQISSEVPQNLSASRPQDRQFILSSKKLLLSDSGFYLCAWRFMNTEAFFGQGTRLTVV.

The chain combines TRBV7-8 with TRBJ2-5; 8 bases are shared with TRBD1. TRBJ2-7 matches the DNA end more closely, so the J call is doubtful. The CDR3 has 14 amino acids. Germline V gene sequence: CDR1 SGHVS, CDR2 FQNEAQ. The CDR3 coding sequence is TGTGCCAGCAGCTTAGGACAGGGGAAGTACGAGCAGTACTTC. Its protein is CASSLGQGKYEQYF.

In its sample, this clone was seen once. DNA of the CDR3: TGTGCCAGCAGCTTATTACCCAGGAACACCGGGGAGCTGTTTTTT. Protein product: CASSLLPRNTGELFF. The chain employs TRBV7-2 and TRBJ2-2; D is undetermined. The CDR3 is 15 residues long. Trimming shortened V by 2 bases and J by 1 base, and 8 bases separated the two germline ends. Germline V gene data show CDR1 as SGHTA and CDR2 as FQGNSA.

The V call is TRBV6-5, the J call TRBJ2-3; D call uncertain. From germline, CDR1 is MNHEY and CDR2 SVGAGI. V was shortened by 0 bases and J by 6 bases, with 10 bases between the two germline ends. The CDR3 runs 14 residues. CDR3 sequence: CASSYSGSADTQYF. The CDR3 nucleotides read TGTGCCAGCAGTTACTCCGGTTCCGCCGATACGCAGTATTTT.

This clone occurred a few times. Written as DNA, the CDR3 is TGTGCCAGCAGCAGACAGGGAAGCTCTGGAAACACCATATATTTT. Translated, it gives CASSRQGSSGNTIYF. The V call is TRBV7-2, the J call TRBJ1-3; 7 bases are a match to TRBD1. The CDR3 has 15 amino acids. V trimming: 5 bases; J trimming: 0 bases; junction bases outside the gene matches: 4. The germline V gene encodes CDR1 SGHTA and CDR2 FQGNSA. The variable domain in full, with the rest retrieved from reference TRBV7-2 and TRBJ1-3, is GAGVSQSPSNKVTEKGKDVELRCDPISGHTALYWYRQSLGQGLEFLIYFQGNSAPDKSGLPSDRFSAERTGGSVSTLTIQRTQQEDSAVYLCASSRQGSSGNTIYFGEGSWLTVV.

The CDR3 nucleotides read TGTGCCAGCAGCTTTATCGGGACACCGAAGGCGAACACCGGGGAGCTGTTTTTT. Translating it yields CASSFIGTPKANTGELFF. V is TRBV5-4 and J is TRBJ2-2; D possibly corresponds to TRBD1 (6 bases). This CDR3 has 18 amino acids. The ends were cut back, 2 bases at V and 0 bases at J, with 17 bases in the middle. The V gene's germline CDR1 is SGHNT and CDR2 YYREEE (reference sequence).

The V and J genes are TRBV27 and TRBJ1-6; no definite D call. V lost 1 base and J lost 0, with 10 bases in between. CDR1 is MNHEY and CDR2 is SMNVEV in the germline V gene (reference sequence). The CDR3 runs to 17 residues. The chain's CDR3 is CASSLYAASSYNSPLHF. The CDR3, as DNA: TGTGCCAGCAGTTTATATGCAGCTAGCTCCTATAATTCACCCCTCCACTTT.